A selection of T cell receptor beta chains follows, all from one sample in a study of shared clonotypes between healthy human individuals. Sequencing was performed with immunoSEQ multiplex PCR; in TCRdb, only in-frame clones are kept and a portion is missing. Found here are some 980,000 clones, more than 75% of them singletons; the top ten hold around 1.4%. Sequenced input: memory CD4+ T cells sorted from blood. All receptors come from a man aged 18 to 30 in good health. The CDR3 runs from the conserved cysteine through the conserved F or W. The D gene is left open where the match is weak. Size tells how often a clone was seen (once, few, many) or the class of an expanded clone, and some rows leave it out.

>TRBV19|NA|TRBD1|TRBJ1-3
CASRWTGSSGNTIYF
TGTGCCAGTAGATGGACAGGGAGCTCTGGAAACACCATATATTTT
>TRBV9|many|NA|TRBJ2-1
CASSPILTEFF
TGTGCCAGCAGCCCCATCCTTACCGAGTTCTTC
>TRBV28|NA|NA|TRBJ2-7
CASSFLSYEQYF
TGTGCCAGCAGTTTCCTTTCCTACGAGCAGTACTTC
>TRBV6-5|NA|NA|TRBJ2-1
CASAPGSTNEQFF
TGTGCCAGCGCACCGGGGAGCACGAATGAGCAGTTCTTC
>TRBV5-4|NA|NA|TRBJ1-5
CASSPGTDRNQPQHF
TGTGCCAGCAGCCCGGGGACGGACCGCAATCAGCCCCAGCATTTT
>TRBV5-6|NA|NA|TRBJ2-2
CASSSDSAGELFF
TGTGCCAGCAGCTCGGACAGCGCCGGGGAGCTGTTTTTT
>TRBV5-1|NA|TRBD2|TRBJ2-1
CASSLALSGGYNEQFF
TGCGCCAGCAGCTTGGCCCTCAGCGGGGGCTACAATGAGCAGTTCTTC
>TRBV10-3|NA|NA|TRBJ1-2
CAISEFENYGYTF
TGTGCCATCAGTGAGTTCGAGAACTATGGCTACACCTTC
>TRBV2|once|NA|TRBJ1-6
CASSLNSPLHF
TGTGCCAGCAGTCTAAATTCACCCCTCCACTTT
>TRBV5-1|NA|NA|TRBJ1-1
CAPPWRAFF
TGCGCCCCCCCCTGGAGGGCTTTCTTT
>TRBV2|NA|NA|TRBJ1-5
CASSSQEGQPQHF
TGTGCCAGCAGTAGTCAGGAAGGTCAGCCCCAGCATTTT
>TRBV28|NA|TRBD1|TRBJ1-5
CASSSAQGDNQPQHF
TGTGCCAGCAGTTCGGCACAGGGGGACAATCAGCCCCAGCATTTT
>TRBV7-2|NA|NA|TRBJ2-3
CARFSVGSTDTQYF
TGTGCCAGGTTTAGCGTAGGAAGCACAGATACGCAGTATTTT
>TRBV5-1|NA|TRBD1|TRBJ1-5
CASSLWPGGSNSNQPQHF
TGCGCCAGCAGCTTGTGGCCAGGGGGTTCCAATAGCAATCAGCCCCAGCATTTT
>TRBV5-1|NA|TRBD1|TRBJ1-4
CASSLQGTVGEKLFF
TGCGCCAGCAGCTTACAGGGGACTGTGGGTGAAAAACTGTTTTTT
>TRBV28|NA|NA|TRBJ1-5
CASSLLSQPQHF
TGTGCCAGCAGTTTATTAAGTCAGCCCCAGCATTTT
>TRBV9|NA|TRBD2|TRBJ2-3
CASSATSGRAEDTQYF
TGTGCCAGCAGCGCGACTAGCGGGAGGGCGGAAGATACGCAGTATTTT
>TRBV5-6|NA|TRBD2|TRBJ2-1
CASSGLREGSSYNEQFF
TGTGCCAGCAGCGGCTTGCGGGAGGGGAGCTCCTACAATGAGCAGTTCTTC
>TRBV2|NA|TRBD1|TRBJ2-3
CASSDGGRGLLDTQYF
TGTGCCAGCAGTGACGGCGGCAGGGGGCTTTTAGATACGCAGTATTTT
>TRBV4-3|NA|TRBD1|TRBJ2-3
CASSQVSGTGGPGDTQYF
TGCGCCAGCAGCCAAGTATCCGGGACAGGGGGCCCGGGGGATACGCAGTATTTT
>TRBV5-4|NA|TRBD1|TRBJ1-2
CASSLWEGASYGYTF
TGTGCCAGCAGCCTTTGGGAGGGGGCAAGCTATGGCTACACCTTC
>TRBV5-1|NA|NA|TRBJ1-1
CASSWRAGGTEAFF
TGCGCCAGCAGCTGGAGAGCCGGGGGCACTGAAGCTTTCTTT
>TRBV6-5|NA|TRBD1|TRBJ1-1
CASSTWTGSTAFF
TGTGCCAGCAGTACCTGGACAGGTTCCACGGCTTTCTTT
>TRBV5-4|NA|NA|TRBJ2-1
CASSLGPSSYNEQFF
TGTGCCAGCAGCTTGGGGCCTTCCTCCTACAATGAGCAGTTCTTC
>TRBV27|few|NA|TRBJ2-7
CASSLKGGGVGSYEQYF
TGTGCCAGCAGTTTAAAGGGTGGCGGGGTAGGATCCTACGAGCAGTACTTC
>TRBV4-3|once|TRBD2|TRBJ2-1
CASSQILSTSGYNEQFF
TGCGCCAGCAGCCAGATTTTAAGCACTAGCGGGTACAATGAGCAGTTCTTC
>TRBV2|NA|NA|TRBJ2-7
CASSEGGGGLGVGEQYF
TGTGCCAGCAGTGAAGGTGGTGGGGGGCTCGGCGTCGGCGAGCAGTACTTC
>TRBV6-5|NA|NA|TRBJ2-2
CASRFGPAGEPFF
TGTGCCAGCAGGTTCGGGCCGGCCGGGGAGCCCTTTTTT
>TRBV7-2|NA|TRBD1|TRBJ2-1
CASSSPDRVNEQFF
TGTGCCAGCAGCTCGCCGGACAGGGTCAATGAGCAGTTCTTC
>TRBV27|many|NA|TRBJ1-4
CASRGTGLGEKLFF
TGTGCCAGCAGGGGTACAGGGTTGGGTGAAAAACTGTTTTTT
>TRBV5-5|NA|NA|TRBJ2-3
CASSRLDLPFDTQYF
TGTGCCAGCAGCCGGCTAGACCTACCGTTTGATACGCAGTATTTT
>TRBV2|NA|NA|TRBJ1-5
CASRSSNQPQHF
TGTGCCAGCAGGTCTAGCAATCAGCCCCAGCATTTT
>TRBV28|NA|NA|TRBJ2-2
CASSSWAGMTGELFF
TGTGCCAGCAGTAGCTGGGCTGGAATGACCGGGGAGCTGTTTTTT
>TRBV10-2|NA|NA|TRBJ1-6
CASSQDGSSYNSPLHF
TGCGCCAGCAGTCAGGACGGGAGCTCCTATAATTCACCCCTCCACTTT
>TRBV4-1|NA|NA|TRBJ1-3
CASSHLRRGDTGNTIYF
TGCGCCAGCAGCCATTTGAGGAGGGGTGATACTGGAAACACCATATATTTT
>TRBV18|NA|NA|TRBJ2-7
CASSPPAGSYEQYF
TGTGCCAGCTCACCACCGGCAGGCTCCTACGAGCAGTACTTC
>TRBV28|few|TRBD1|TRBJ1-6
CATWDRVTYNSPLHF
TGTGCCACATGGGACAGGGTAACCTATAATTCACCCCTCCACTTT
>TRBV6-6|NA|NA|TRBJ1-6
CASYQLGSPLHF
TGTGCCAGTTACCAACTCGGTTCACCCCTCCACTTT
>TRBV30|NA|NA|TRBJ2-2
CAWSVARDTGELFF
TGTGCCTGGAGTGTAGCTAGGGACACCGGGGAGCTGTTTTTT
>TRBV27|NA|NA|TRBJ1-6
CASRVGGGGNSPLHF
TGTGCCAGCAGAGTTGGAGGCGGGGGTAATTCACCCCTCCACTTT
>TRBV5-1|NA|TRBD2|TRBJ2-5
CASSLETGGSQETQYF
TGCGCCAGCAGCTTGGAGACCGGGGGGTCCCAAGAGACCCAGTACTTC
>TRBV5-1|NA|TRBD1|TRBJ2-5
CASSAYGTGVQETQYF
TGCGCCAGCAGCGCGTACGGGACAGGAGTCCAAGAGACCCAGTACTTC
>TRBV4-2|NA|NA|TRBJ1-2
CASSQDDWGNYGYTF
TGTGCCAGCAGCCAAGATGACTGGGGTAACTATGGCTACACCTTC
>TRBV10-2|once|NA|TRBJ2-7
CASSESSGYEQYF
TGCGCCAGCAGTGAGTCGAGCGGGTACGAGCAGTACTTC
>TRBV5-1|NA|TRBD1|TRBJ2-7
CASSLAVGQGVYEQYF
TGCGCCAGCAGCTTGGCCGTGGGACAGGGGGTCTACGAGCAGTACTTC
>TRBV19|NA|NA|TRBJ2-2
CASSPRTGELFF
TGTGCCAGTAGTCCCCGGACCGGGGAGCTGTTTTTT
>TRBV2|NA|NA|TRBJ1-5
CASSDRSVNQPQHF
TGTGCCAGCAGTGACAGGTCGGTCAATCAGCCCCAGCATTTT
>TRBV5-4|NA|TRBD1|TRBJ2-7
CASSSLGAGGYEQYF
TGTGCCAGCAGCTCCCTGGGGGCAGGGGGCTACGAGCAGTACTTC
>TRBV7-7|few|NA|TRBJ2-1
CASSLGPGAVNEQFF
TGTGCTAGCAGCTTAGGGCCGGGGGCCGTCAATGAGCAGTTCTTC
>TRBV7-2|NA|NA|TRBJ1-1
CASSPSKDRAEAFF
TGTGCCAGCAGCCCGAGCAAGGATCGGGCTGAAGCTTTCTTT
>TRBV5-1|NA|TRBD1|TRBJ2-7
CASSLGSQGVSYEQYF
TGCGCCAGCAGCTTGGGAAGTCAGGGGGTCTCCTACGAGCAGTACTTC